Listed below are T cell receptor beta chains from one sample, sequenced in a study of blood T cell repertoires in COVID-19. Profiling relied on immunoSEQ multiplex PCR, and the TCRdb table lists in-frame clones only, not all of them. The sample yields some 300,000 clones, more than 70% seen once. Sequencing used PBMCs or T cells enriched from blood (not recorded which). All receptors derive from a woman aged 60-70 years in a cohort exposed to, infected with or recovered from COVID-19 (not recorded which). CDR3s include the opening cysteine and the closing phenylalanine or tryptophan. The order of the fields is CDR3 DNA, CDR3 protein, J gene, V gene, D gene. D genes are given only for firm matches.

DNA: TGTGCCAGCAGTAGCGGACCGGACTACGAGCAGTACTTC; CDR3: CASSSGPDYEQYF; J: TRBJ2-7; V: TRBV28; D: .
DNA: TGTGCCAGCAGCCAAGATTCGGTTGTTCAAGAGACCCAGTACTTC; CDR3: CASSQDSVVQETQYF; J: TRBJ2-5; V: TRBV3-1/TRBV3-2; D: .
DNA: TGCAGCGTTGAAGATATGCGACTAGGAGAGACCCAGTACTTC; CDR3: CSVEDMRLGETQYF; J: TRBJ2-5; V: TRBV29-1; D: .
DNA: TGTGCCAGCAGTGAAGTGGCAGGGCGGCCCACAGATACGCAGTATTTT; CDR3: CASSEVAGRPTDTQYF; J: TRBJ2-3; V: TRBV2; D: .
DNA: TGCGCCAGCAGTCAGGCGGGGGTAGACAATGAGCAGTTCTTC; CDR3: CASSQAGVDNEQFF; J: TRBJ2-1; V: TRBV5-1; D: TRBD2
DNA: TGTGCCAGCAGCTTAACTTTCGGTGAAAAACTGTTTTTT; CDR3: CASSLTFGEKLFF; J: TRBJ1-4; V: TRBV7-3; D: .
DNA: TGTGCCAGCAGTTCGCCAGGGACTAATCTTCACGGGGAGCTGTTTTTT; CDR3: CASSSPGTNLHGELFF; J: TRBJ2-2; V: TRBV6-5; D: TRBD2
DNA: TGTGCCACCTCGTATAGGTCCGGGGTGGGCACAGATACGCAGTATTTT; CDR3: CATSYRSGVGTDTQYF; J: TRBJ2-3; V: TRBV24-1; D: .
DNA: TGCGCCAGCAAAGGACAGGGGGCTGCAGATACGCAGTATTTT; CDR3: CASKGQGAADTQYF; J: TRBJ2-3; V: TRBV5-1; D: TRBD1
DNA: TGTGCCAGCAGCTTAAGTAGCGGGAGGCCAGAGACCCAGTACTTC; CDR3: CASSLSSGRPETQYF; J: TRBJ2-5; V: TRBV11-2; D: TRBD2
DNA: TGTGCCAGCAGCAAGGGAAATTCGAGGACAGCAAAGAAAGAGACCCAGTACTTC; CDR3: CASSKGNSRTAKKETQYF; J: TRBJ2-5; V: TRBV21-1; D: .
DNA: TGTGCCAGCAGCTCGGGACAGGTGGCTGGAAACACCATATATTTT; CDR3: CASSSGQVAGNTIYF; J: TRBJ1-3; V: TRBV5-6; D: TRBD1
DNA: TGTGCCTGGAAGTCGCGGATCAGGGGCGGAAACATTCAGTACTTC; CDR3: CAWKSRIRGGNIQYF; J: TRBJ2-4; V: TRBV30; D: .
DNA: TGTGCCAGCAGTTACCGGGGGAATGAGCAGTTCTTC; CDR3: CASSYRGNEQFF; J: TRBJ2-1; V: TRBV7-6; D: .
DNA: TGTGCCAGCAGTACCGGGACTAATACGCAGTATTTT; CDR3: CASSTGTNTQYF; J: TRBJ2-3; V: TRBV28; D: TRBD2
DNA: TGTGCCAGCAGTGATAGCGGGACTCCACAGTACTTC; CDR3: CASSDSGTPQYF; J: TRBJ2-7; V: TRBV2; D: TRBD2
DNA: TGTGCCAGTAGTATCCGCGGAACGGACTATGGCTACACCTTC; CDR3: CASSIRGTDYGYTF; J: TRBJ1-2; V: TRBV19; D: .